One sample yielded the 5 T cell receptor beta chains listed below, sequenced in a study of T cell repertoires in cytomegalovirus infection. TCRdb analysed the reads with MiXCR anew, one entry per CDR3 protein. The sample lists around 230,000 distinct CDR3 sequences, roughly 34% occurring once. The antigens these receptors bind are not known. The specimen comprised CD8+ T cells from cultured PBMCs, sampled from culture after CMV antigen stimulation. The receptors here all came from a human donor in good health (CMV status not recorded). Some clones in this sample may be carry-over from other donors' samples.

The rearrangement joins TRBV28 to TRBJ2-7; 7 bases are shared with TRBD1. Germline V gives CDR1 MDHEN, CDR2 SYDVKM. The V gene end was trimmed by 7 bases and the J gene end by 4 bases; junction bases not matched to a gene: 13. The CDR3 runs to 15 residues. The CDR3 region is CASTPLTGYLYEQYF. CDR3 nucleotides: TGTGCCAGCACCCCGTTGACAGGGTATCTTTACGAGCAGTACTTC.

This clonotype was seen just once. One junction end does not reproduce the germline sequence, and a read error may be involved. The genes are TRBV7-9 and TRBJ2-7, with a weak D call TRBD2 (6 bases). CDR3 size: 15 residues. Per germline, CDR1 SEHNR and CDR2 FQNEAQ (reference sequence). The CDR3 bases are TGTACCAGCAGCGCCCTGGAGGGGCCGTTCTACGAGCAGTACTTC. Residues: CTSSALEGPFYEQYF.

V and J are TRBV12-3 or TRBV12-4 and TRBJ2-5; the D call may be TRBD1 or TRBD2 (5 bases each). Trimming removed 8 bases from V and 5 bases from J, with 15 bases in between. The CDR3 length is 13 residues. The CDR3 protein is CASGLGVRETQYF. The CDR3 DNA is TGTGCCAGCGGGTTGGGGGTGCGGGAGACCCAGTACTTC.

A few counts support this clonotype. The chain recombines TRBV19 with TRBJ2-7, with D tentatively TRBD1 (5 bases). The V gene's germline CDR1 is LNHDA and CDR2 SQIVND (reference sequence). Between the trimmed V and J ends, which lost 3 bases and 3 bases, there was a span of 12 bases. CDR3 size: 14 residues. CDR3 nucleotides: TGTGCCAGTAGTATGGGGCAGGAAGGCTACGAGCAGTACTTC. Protein product: CASSMGQEGYEQYF.

This clonotype appeared many times. CDR3 loop: CASSQEGPRYYGYTF. As DNA, the CDR3 is TGTGCCAGCAGTCAAGAAGGCCCTAGGTATTATGGCTACACCTTC. V usage is TRBV6-1 and J usage is TRBJ1-2, with no clear D. CDR1 is MNHNS, CDR2 SASEGT, per germline. The CDR3 totals 15 residues. V was trimmed by 5 bases and J by 5 bases, leaving 18 bases between them.